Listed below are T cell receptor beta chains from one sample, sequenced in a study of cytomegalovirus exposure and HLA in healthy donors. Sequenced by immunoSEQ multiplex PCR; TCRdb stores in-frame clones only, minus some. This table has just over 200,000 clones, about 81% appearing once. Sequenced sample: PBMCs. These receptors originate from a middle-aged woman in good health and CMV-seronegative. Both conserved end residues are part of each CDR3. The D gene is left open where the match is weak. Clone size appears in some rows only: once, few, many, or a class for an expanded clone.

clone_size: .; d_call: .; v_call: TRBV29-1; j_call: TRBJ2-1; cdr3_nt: TGCAGCGTTGACGCTATATCCATCTACAATGAGCAGTTCTTC; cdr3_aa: CSVDAISIYNEQFF
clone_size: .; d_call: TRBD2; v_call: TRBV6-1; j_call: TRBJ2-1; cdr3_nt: TGTGCCAGCACGCGGGAGGTCCGGGGTGAGCAGTTCTTC; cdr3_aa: CASTREVRGEQFF
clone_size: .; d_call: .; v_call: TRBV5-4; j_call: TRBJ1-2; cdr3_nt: TGTGCCAGCAGCTTGGACTATACCTATGGCTACACCTTC; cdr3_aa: CASSLDYTYGYTF
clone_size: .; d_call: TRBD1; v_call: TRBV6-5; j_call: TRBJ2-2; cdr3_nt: TGTGCCAGAATCCGAGACAGGGTAGTTTACGGGGAGCTGTTTTTT; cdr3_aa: CARIRDRVVYGELFF
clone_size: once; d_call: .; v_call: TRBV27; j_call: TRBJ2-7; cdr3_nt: TGTGCCAGTAGGGGGGGCGCGGGTCATATAGGGGACGAGCAGTACTTC; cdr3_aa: CASRGGAGHIGDEQYF
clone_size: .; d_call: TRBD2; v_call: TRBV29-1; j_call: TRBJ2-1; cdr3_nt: TGCAGCGTTACGCCGTCCGGACTAGCGGGCTCCTACAATGAGCAGTTCTTC; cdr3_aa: CSVTPSGLAGSYNEQFF
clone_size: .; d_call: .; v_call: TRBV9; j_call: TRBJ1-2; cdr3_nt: TGTGCCAGCAGCCCCCAGGAGGGCTCGGGTGGCTACACCTTC; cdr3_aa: CASSPQEGSGGYTF
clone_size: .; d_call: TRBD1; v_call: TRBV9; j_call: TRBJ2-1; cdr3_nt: TGTGCCAGCAGCGCAGGACAGGGGGCCTACAATGAGCAGTTCTTC; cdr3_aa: CASSAGQGAYNEQFF
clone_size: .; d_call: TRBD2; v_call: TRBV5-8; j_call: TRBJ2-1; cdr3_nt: TGTGCCAGCACCCTAGACCGCGGGAGCTACAATGAGCAGTTCTTC; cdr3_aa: CASTLDRGSYNEQFF
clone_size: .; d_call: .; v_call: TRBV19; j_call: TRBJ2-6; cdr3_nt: TGTGCCAGTAGTATCAGGATAACTGGGGCCAACGTCCTGACTTTC; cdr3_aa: CASSIRITGANVLTF
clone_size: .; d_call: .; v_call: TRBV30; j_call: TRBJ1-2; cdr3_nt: TGTGCCTGGAGTAGACAGAACTATGGCTACACCTTC; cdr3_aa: CAWSRQNYGYTF
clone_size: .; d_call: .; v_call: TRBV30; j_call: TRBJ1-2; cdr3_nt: TGTGCCTGGAGTGACCATGGCGGGGGCGCACATGGCTACACCTTC; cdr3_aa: CAWSDHGGGAHGYTF
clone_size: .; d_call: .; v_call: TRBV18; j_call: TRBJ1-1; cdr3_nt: TGTGCCAGCTCACCCGACTTCATTAGCACTGAAGCTTTCTTT; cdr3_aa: CASSPDFISTEAFF
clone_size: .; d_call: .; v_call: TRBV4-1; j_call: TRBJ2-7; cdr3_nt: TGCGCCAGCAGCCCAGGCAGTTTTAGCTCCTACGAGCAGTACTTC; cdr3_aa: CASSPGSFSSYEQYF
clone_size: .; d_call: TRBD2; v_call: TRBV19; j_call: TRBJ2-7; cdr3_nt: TGTGCCAGTAGTTGGGGACTACGCCACTCCTACGAGCAGTACTTC; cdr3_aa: CASSWGLRHSYEQYF
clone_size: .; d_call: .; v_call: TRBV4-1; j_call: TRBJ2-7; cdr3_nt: TGCGCCAGCAGCCAAGGAACTTCAGGATACTACGAGCAGTACTTC; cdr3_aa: CASSQGTSGYYEQYF
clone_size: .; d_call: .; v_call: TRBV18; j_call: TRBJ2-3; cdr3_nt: TGTGCCAGCTCACTACATCCTAGCACAGATACGCAGTATTTT; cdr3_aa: CASSLHPSTDTQYF
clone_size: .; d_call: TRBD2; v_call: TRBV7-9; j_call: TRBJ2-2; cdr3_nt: TGTGCCAGCAGCTTATGGCGGGAGGCCCTTCCCGGGGAGCTGTTTTTT; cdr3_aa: CASSLWREALPGELFF
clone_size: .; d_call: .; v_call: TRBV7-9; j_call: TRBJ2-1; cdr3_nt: TGTGCCAGCAGCCCCAGGGGCTCCTACAATGAGCAGTTCTTC; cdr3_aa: CASSPRGSYNEQFF
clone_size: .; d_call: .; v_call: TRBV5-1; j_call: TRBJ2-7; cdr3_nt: TGCGCCAGTAAGGACTCCTCCCGGTTCGAGCAGTACTTC; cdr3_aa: CASKDSSRFEQYF
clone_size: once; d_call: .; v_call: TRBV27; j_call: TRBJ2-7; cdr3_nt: TGTGCCAGCAGTTTAAGTAGAACCTACGAGCAGTACTTC; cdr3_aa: CASSLSRTYEQYF
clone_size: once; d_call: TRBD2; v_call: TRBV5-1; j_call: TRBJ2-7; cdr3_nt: TGCGCCAGCAGTTCGCGACTAGCGGGAGAAGGGGAGCAGTACTTC; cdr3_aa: CASSSRLAGEGEQYF
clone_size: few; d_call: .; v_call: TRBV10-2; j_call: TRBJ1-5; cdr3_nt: TGCGCCAGCAGTGAGTGGGCCTCTAATCAGCCCCAGCATTTT; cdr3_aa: CASSEWASNQPQHF
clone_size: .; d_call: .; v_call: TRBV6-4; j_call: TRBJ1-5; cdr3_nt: TGTGCCAGCGCCCGGGAGTTGAATCAGCCCCAGCATTTT; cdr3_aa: CASARELNQPQHF
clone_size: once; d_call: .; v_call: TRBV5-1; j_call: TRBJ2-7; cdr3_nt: TGCGCCAGCAGCTATAGTAGTTCTTCCTACGAGCAGTACTTC; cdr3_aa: CASSYSSSSYEQYF
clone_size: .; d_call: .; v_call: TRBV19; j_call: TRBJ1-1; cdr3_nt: TGTGCCAGTAGTGGACCAACAGGGATGAACACTGAAGCTTTCTTT; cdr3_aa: CASSGPTGMNTEAFF
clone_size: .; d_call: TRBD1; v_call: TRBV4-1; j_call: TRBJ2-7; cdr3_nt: TGCGCCAGCAACCTCTTCCAGGGGGCGAACTACGAGCAGTACTTC; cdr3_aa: CASNLFQGANYEQYF
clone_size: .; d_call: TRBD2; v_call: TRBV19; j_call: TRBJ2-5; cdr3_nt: TGTGCCAGTAGTATCTTTTACCTAGCGGGATCAAGAGAGACCCAGTACTTC; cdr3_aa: CASSIFYLAGSRETQYF
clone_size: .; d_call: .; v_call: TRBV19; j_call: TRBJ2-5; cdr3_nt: TGTGCCAGTACCGGAAGAACGGGGGCCCAGTACTTC; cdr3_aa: CASTGRTGAQYF
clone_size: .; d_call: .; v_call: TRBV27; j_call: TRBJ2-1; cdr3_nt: TGTGCCAGCAGTTTATCGAGGGTGGTAGATGAGCAGTTCTTC; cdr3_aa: CASSLSRVVDEQFF
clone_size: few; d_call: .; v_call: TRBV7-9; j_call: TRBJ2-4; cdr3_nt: TGTGCCAGCAGCTTAGTTGCCGGAGCCAAAAACATTCAGTACTTC; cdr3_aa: CASSLVAGAKNIQYF
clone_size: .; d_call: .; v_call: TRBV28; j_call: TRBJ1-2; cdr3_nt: TGTGCCAGCCATTGGGGGGGGACAAGTTCAAGTTCGGCCGGCTACACCTTC; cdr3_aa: CASHWGGTSSSSAGYTF
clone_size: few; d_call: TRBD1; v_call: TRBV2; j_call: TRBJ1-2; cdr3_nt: TGTGCCAGCAGGGACAGGGGTCTCTATGGCTACACCTTC; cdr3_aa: CASRDRGLYGYTF
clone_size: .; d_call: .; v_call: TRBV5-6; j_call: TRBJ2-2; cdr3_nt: TGTGCCAGCAGCTTGGAAGGCAGGGGATTAAACACCGGGGAGCTGTTTTTT; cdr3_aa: CASSLEGRGLNTGELFF
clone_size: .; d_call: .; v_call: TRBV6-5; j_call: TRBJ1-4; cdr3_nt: TGTGCCAGCAGTTACGAGCGAGGGGAAAAACTGTTTTTT; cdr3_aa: CASSYERGEKLFF
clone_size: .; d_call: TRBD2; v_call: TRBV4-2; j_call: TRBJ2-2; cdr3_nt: TGTGCCAGCAGCCAAGAAACTAGCGGGAGTGGTGGCACCGGGGAGCTGTTTTTT; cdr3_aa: CASSQETSGSGGTGELFF
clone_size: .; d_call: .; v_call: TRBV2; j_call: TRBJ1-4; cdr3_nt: TGTGCCAGCAGATCCCACGACAGGACCTATAATGAAAAACTGTTTTTT; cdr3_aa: CASRSHDRTYNEKLFF
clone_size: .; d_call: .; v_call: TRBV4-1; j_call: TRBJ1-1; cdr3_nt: TGCGCCAGCAGCCAAGGTCCTCAGGGGTTCGGCCTCAACACTGAAGCTTTCTTT; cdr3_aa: CASSQGPQGFGLNTEAFF
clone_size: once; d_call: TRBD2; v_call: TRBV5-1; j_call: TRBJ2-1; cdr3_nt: TGCGCCAGCAGCTTTCCGGGACTAGCCCCCAATGAGCAGTTCTTC; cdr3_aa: CASSFPGLAPNEQFF
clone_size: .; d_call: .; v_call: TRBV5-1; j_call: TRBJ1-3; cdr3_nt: TGCGCCAGCAGCCTAGGGCAGGGCAACCTGCTGGAGGGAAACACCATATATTTT; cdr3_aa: CASSLGQGNLLEGNTIYF
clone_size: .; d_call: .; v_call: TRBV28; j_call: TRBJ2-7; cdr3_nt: TGTGCCAGCAGCCCCCTTGAGAACCTACGGGTAGAGCAGTACTTC; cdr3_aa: CASSPLENLRVEQYF
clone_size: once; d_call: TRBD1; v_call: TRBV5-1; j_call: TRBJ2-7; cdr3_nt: TGCGCCAGCAGCATAGGACAGGGGATCTCCTACGAGCAGTACTTC; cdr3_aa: CASSIGQGISYEQYF
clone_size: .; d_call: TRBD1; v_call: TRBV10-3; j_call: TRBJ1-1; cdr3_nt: TGTGCCATCAGCACAGGGCCCGGACAGGGAGGAAGCACTGAAGCTTTCTTT; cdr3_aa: CAISTGPGQGGSTEAFF
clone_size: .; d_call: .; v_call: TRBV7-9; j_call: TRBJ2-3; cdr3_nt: TGTGCCAGCAGCCCCAGTGCTTCCACAGATACGCAGTATTTT; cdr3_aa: CASSPSASTDTQYF
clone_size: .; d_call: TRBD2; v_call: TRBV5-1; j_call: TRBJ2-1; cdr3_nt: TGCGCCAGCAGCACCACCCTAGCGGGATATTACAATGAGCAGTTCTTC; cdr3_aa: CASSTTLAGYYNEQFF
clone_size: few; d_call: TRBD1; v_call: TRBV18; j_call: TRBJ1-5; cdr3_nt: TGTGCCAGCTCACCACCTGGGACAGGGGGCTACAGGCAGCCCCAGCATTTT; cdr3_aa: CASSPPGTGGYRQPQHF
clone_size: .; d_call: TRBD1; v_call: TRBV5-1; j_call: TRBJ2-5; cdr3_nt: TGCGCCAGCAGCTTGGGTGGACAGGGAGGAGAGACCCAGTACTTC; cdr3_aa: CASSLGGQGGETQYF
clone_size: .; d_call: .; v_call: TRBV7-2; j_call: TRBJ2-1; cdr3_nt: TGTGCCAGCAGCTTTGTACCCCAGAACAATGAGCAGTTCTTC; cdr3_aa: CASSFVPQNNEQFF
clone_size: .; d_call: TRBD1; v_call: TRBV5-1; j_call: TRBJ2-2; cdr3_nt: TGCGCCAGCAGCCTGAGGGCCATCACAGGGGGCACCCCCAACACCGGGGAGCTGTTTTTT; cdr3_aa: CASSLRAITGGTPNTGELFF
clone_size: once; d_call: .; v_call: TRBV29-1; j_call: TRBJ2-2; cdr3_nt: TGCAGCGTCCCCTGGGCAGGGCCCGGGGAGCTGTTTTTT; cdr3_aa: CSVPWAGPGELFF